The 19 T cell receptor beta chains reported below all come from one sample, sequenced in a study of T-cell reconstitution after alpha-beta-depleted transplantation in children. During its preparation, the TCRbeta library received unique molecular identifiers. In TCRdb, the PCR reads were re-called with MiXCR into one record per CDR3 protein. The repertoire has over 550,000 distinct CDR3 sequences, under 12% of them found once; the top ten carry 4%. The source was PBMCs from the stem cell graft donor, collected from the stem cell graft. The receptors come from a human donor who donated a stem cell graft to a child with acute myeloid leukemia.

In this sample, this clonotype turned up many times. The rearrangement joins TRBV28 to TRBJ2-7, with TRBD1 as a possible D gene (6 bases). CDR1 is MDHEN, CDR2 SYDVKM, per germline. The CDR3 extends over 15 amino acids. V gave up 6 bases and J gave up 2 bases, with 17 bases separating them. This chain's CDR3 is CASSPLRGSPYEQYF. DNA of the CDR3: TGTGCCAGCAGCCCCCTGAGGGGGAGCCCCTACGAGCAGTACTTC.

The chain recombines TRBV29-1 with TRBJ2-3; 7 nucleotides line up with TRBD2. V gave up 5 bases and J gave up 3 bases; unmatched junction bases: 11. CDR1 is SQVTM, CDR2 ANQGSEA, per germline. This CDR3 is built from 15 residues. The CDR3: CSVHRGVGKTDTQYF. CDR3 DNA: TGCAGCGTTCACCGGGGGGTTGGTAAGACAGATACGCAGTATTTT.

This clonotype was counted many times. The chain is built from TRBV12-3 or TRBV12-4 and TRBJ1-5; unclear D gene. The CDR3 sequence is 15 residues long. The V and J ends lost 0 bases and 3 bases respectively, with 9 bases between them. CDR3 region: CASSLAGGINQPQHF. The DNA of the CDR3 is TGTGCCAGCAGTTTAGCAGGCGGAATCAATCAGCCCCAGCATTTT.

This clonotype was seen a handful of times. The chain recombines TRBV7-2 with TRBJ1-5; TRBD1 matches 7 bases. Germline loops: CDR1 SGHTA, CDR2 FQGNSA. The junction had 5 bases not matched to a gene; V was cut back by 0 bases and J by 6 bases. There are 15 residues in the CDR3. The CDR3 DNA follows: TGTGCCAGCAGCTTAGCGAAGAGGGACAGTCAGCCCCAGCATTTT. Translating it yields CASSLAKRDSQPQHF.

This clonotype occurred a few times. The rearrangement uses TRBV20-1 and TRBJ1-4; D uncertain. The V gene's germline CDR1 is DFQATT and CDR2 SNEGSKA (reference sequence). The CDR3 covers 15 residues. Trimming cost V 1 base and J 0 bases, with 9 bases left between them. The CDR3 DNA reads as TGCAGTGCTAGAGGAGGTGATGCAACTAATGAAAAACTGTTTTTT. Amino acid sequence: CSARGGDATNEKLFF.

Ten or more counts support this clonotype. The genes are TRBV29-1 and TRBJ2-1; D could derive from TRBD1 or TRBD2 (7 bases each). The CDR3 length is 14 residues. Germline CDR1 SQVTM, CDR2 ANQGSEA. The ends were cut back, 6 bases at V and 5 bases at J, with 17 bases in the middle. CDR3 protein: CSVQGGGVNNEQFF. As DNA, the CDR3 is TGCAGCGTCCAGGGGGGAGGGGTTAACAATGAGCAGTTCTTC.

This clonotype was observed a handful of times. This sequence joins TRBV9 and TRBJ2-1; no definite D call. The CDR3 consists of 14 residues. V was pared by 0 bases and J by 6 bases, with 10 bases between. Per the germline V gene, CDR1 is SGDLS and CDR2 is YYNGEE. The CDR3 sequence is CASSVDRVVNEQFF. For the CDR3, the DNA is TGTGCCAGCAGCGTAGATCGGGTTGTCAATGAGCAGTTCTTC.

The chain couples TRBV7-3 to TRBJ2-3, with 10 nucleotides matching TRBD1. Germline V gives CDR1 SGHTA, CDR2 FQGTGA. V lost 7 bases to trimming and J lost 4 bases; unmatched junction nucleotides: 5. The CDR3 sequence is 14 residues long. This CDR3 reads CASKPGQGSDTQYF. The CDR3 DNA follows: TGTGCCAGCAAGCCGGGACAGGGGTCAGATACGCAGTATTTT.

DNA for the CDR3: TGTGCCAGCAGTAAACAGGGGAACAATGAGCAGTTCTTC. It is translated as CASSKQGNNEQFF. This chain uses TRBV2 with TRBJ2-1; 7 bases agree with TRBD1. The CDR3 loop spans 13 amino acids. V lost 5 bases to trimming and J lost 5 bases; unmatched junction nucleotides: 3. Germline values: CDR1 SNHLY, CDR2 FYNNEI.

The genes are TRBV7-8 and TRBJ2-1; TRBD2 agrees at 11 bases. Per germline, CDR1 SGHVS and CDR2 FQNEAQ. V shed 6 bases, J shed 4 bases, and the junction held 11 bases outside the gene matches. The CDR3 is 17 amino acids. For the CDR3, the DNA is TGTGCCAGCAGTAAAAGCCAGACTAGCGGGACATACAATGAGCAGTTCTTC. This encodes CASSKSQTSGTYNEQFF.

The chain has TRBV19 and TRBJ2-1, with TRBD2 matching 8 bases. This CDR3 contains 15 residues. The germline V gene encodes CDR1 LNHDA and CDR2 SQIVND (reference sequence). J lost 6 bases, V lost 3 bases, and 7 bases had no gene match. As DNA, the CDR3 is TGTGCCAGTAGTATTGGGTTGCTAGCGGGCAATGAGCAGTTCTTC. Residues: CASSIGLLAGNEQFF. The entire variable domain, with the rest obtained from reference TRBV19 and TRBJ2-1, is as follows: DGGITQSPKYLFRKEGQNVTLSCEQNLNHDAMYWYRQDPGQGLRLIYYSQIVNDFQKGDIAEGYSVSREKKESFPLTVTSAQKNPTAFYLCASSIGLLAGNEQFFGPGTRLTVL.

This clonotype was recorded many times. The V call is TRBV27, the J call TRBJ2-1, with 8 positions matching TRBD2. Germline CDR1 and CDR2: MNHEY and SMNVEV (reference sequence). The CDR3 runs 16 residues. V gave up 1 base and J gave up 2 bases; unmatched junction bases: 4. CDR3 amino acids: CASSLLPGLAYNEQFF. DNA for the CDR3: TGTGCCAGCAGTTTATTACCGGGACTAGCCTACAATGAGCAGTTCTTC.

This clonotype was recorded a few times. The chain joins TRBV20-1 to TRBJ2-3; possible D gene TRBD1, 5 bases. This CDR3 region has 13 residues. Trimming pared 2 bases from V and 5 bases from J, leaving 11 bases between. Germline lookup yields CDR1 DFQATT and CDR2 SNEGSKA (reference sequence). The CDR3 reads CSARRWGGDTQYF. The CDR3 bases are TGCAGTGCTAGAAGGTGGGGCGGAGATACGCAGTATTTT.

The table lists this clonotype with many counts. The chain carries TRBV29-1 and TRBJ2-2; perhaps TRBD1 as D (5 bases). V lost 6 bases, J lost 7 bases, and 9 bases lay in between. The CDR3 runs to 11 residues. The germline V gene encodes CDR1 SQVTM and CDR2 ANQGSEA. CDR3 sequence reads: CSVDQGGELFF. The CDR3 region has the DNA TGCAGCGTGGACCAGGGCGGGGAGCTGTTTTTT.

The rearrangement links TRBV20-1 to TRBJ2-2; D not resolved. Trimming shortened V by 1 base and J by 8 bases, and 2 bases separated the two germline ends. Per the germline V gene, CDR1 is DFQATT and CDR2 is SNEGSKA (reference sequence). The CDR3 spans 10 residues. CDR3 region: CSARAGELFF. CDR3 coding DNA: TGCAGTGCTAGAGCGGGGGAGCTGTTTTTT.

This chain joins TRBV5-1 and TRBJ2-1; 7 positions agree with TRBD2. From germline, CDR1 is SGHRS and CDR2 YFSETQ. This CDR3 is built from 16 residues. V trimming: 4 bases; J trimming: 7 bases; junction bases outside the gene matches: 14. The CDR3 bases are TGCGCCAGCAGCCCCGGGTCGGGAGGCTTGAGTAATGAGCAGTTCTTC. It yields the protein CASSPGSGGLSNEQFF.

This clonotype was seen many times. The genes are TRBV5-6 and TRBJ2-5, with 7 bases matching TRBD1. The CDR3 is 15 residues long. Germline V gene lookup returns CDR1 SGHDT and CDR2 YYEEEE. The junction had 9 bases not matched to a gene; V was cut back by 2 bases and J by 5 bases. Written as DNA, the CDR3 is TGTGCCAGCAGCTTTGACAGGGCCTTTGCGGAGACCCAGTACTTC. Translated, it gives CASSFDRAFAETQYF.

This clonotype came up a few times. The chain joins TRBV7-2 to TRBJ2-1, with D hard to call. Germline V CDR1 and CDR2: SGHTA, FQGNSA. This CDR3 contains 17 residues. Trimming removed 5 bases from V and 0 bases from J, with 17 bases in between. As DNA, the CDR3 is TGTGCCAGCAGCCTCGGTTGGGCTCCGAGCTCCTACAATGAGCAGTTCTTC. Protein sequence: CASSLGWAPSSYNEQFF.

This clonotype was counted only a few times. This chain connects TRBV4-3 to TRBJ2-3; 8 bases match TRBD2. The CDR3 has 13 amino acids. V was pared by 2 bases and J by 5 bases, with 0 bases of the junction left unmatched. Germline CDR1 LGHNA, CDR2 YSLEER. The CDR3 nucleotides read TGCGCCAGCAGCCAAAGCGGGGGAGATACGCAGTATTTT. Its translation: CASSQSGGDTQYF.